These 22 T cell receptor beta chains were all obtained from the same sample, sequenced in a study of control samples from healthy donors and cancer patients. Repertoires were generated with immunoSEQ multiplex PCR, while TCRdb's copy carries only in-frame clones and drops some. Of around 170,000 clones detected, roughly nine tenths appear once; the ten largest clones hold approximately 1.5%. Sequences were obtained from blood. The receptor source for this set is a man aged 25 to 40 in good health.

The chain uses TRBV2 and TRBJ1-2; no clear D. The V and J ends lost 6 bases and 4 bases respectively, with 15 bases between them. The CDR3 has 14 residues. The germline gives CDR1 SNHLY, CDR2 FYNNEI. CDR3 protein: CASRALSPGYGYTF. In DNA, the CDR3 is TGTGCCAGCAGGGCTTTATCCCCGGGCTATGGCTACACCTTC.

The genes are TRBV5-5 and TRBJ2-7; the match to TRBD2 covers 7 bases. Germline loops: CDR1 SGHKS, CDR2 YYEKEE (reference sequence). V lost 4 bases and J lost 5; bases outside the gene matches: 9. The CDR3 length is 14 residues. The CDR3 coding sequence is TGTGCCAGCAGCCCCGGACTAGTTTCCCACGAGCAGTACTTC. Translated, it gives CASSPGLVSHEQYF.

The CDR3 nucleotides read TGTGCCAGCAGTTACTCGACAGGGACCCAGTACTTC. Translated: CASSYSTGTQYF. The chain combines TRBV6-2 or TRBV6-3 with TRBJ2-5, with a weak D call TRBD1 (6 bases). CDR3 length: 12 residues. Trimming removed 0 bases from V and 7 bases from J, with 6 bases in between. Germline loops: CDR1 MNHEY, CDR2 SVGEGT.

The gene calls are TRBV10-2 and TRBJ2-1; 10 bases agree with TRBD2. The CDR3 has 14 residues. J gave up 4 bases and V 6 bases, and 3 bases lay outside the gene matches. Germline V lookup: CDR1 WSHSY, CDR2 SAAADI. CDR3 loop: CASSGLADYNEQFF. The CDR3, as DNA: TGCGCCAGCAGCGGACTAGCGGATTACAATGAGCAGTTCTTC.

The chain employs TRBV12-3 or TRBV12-4 and TRBJ1-5; D call uncertain. Trimming took off 5 bases at V and 0 bases at J, with 5 bases between the two ends. CDR3 length: 13 residues. The CDR3 loop reads CASSLHSNQPQHF. As DNA, the CDR3 is TGTGCCAGCAGTCTCCATAGCAATCAGCCCCAGCATTTT.

V and J are TRBV18 and TRBJ2-7, with D uncertain. CDR3 length: 15 amino acids. Per the germline V gene, CDR1 is KGHSH and CDR2 is LQKENI. The V end lost 1 base, the J end lost 2 bases, and 12 bases lay between the germline ends. The CDR3 loop reads CASSPLMDGTYEQYF. As DNA, the CDR3 is TGTGCCAGCTCACCACTAATGGACGGAACCTACGAGCAGTACTTC. Together with reference TRBV18 and TRBJ2-7, the CDR3 gives the full variable domain: NAGVMQNPRHLVRRRGQEARLRCSPMKGHSHVYWYRQLPEEGLKFMVYLQKENIIDESGMPKERFSAEFPKEGPSILRIQQVVRGDSAAYFCASSPLMDGTYEQYFGPGTRLTVT.

The chain links TRBV24-1 to TRBJ1-1, with D possibly being TRBD1 (5 bases). This CDR3 has 15 amino acids. The ends were cut back, 0 bases at V and 8 bases at J, with 15 bases in the middle. Germline CDR1 KGHDR, CDR2 SFDVKD. This CDR3 is CATSDLHGGKFEAFF. In DNA, the CDR3 is TGTGCCACCAGTGATTTGCATGGGGGTAAGTTCGAAGCTTTCTTT.

The V and J genes are TRBV5-1 and TRBJ1-1; D gene unclear. This CDR3 has 15 residues. Trimming cost V 4 bases and J 3 bases, with 16 bases left between them. Germline V lookup: CDR1 SGHRS, CDR2 YFSETQ. CDR3 bases: TGCGCCAGCAGCACCACGACCCGGCGGGACACTGAAGCTTTCTTT. Translation gives CASSTTTRRDTEAFF.

The chain recombines TRBV5-1 with TRBJ1-5; D is ambiguous. V was pared by 0 bases and J by 7 bases, with 14 bases between. Germline lookup yields CDR1 SGHRS and CDR2 YFSETQ. This CDR3 has 15 residues. CDR3 amino acids: CASSLEGGVGQPQHF. The CDR3 DNA sequence: TGCGCCAGCAGCTTGGAAGGTGGGGTGGGGCAGCCCCAGCATTTT.

The gene calls are TRBV7-4 and TRBJ2-7; 15 bases match TRBD2. V lost 5 bases, J lost 6 bases, and 5 bases stayed unmatched. Per the germline V gene, CDR1 is SGHVT and CDR2 is SQSDAQ. CDR3 length: 15 residues. The CDR3 is CASSAGTSGRFEQYF. CDR3 in DNA: TGTGCCAGCAGCGCCGGGACTAGCGGGAGGTTCGAGCAGTACTTC.

The chain joins TRBV30 to TRBJ2-7, with D possibly being TRBD2 (6 bases). From germline, CDR1 is GTSNPN and CDR2 SVGIG (reference sequence). Trimming took off 5 bases at V and 2 bases at J, with 10 bases between the two ends. The CDR3 has 12 amino acids. The chain's CDR3 is CAWVGGTYEQYF. The CDR3 DNA reads TGTGCCTGGGTAGGCGGGACCTACGAGCAGTACTTC. Combining the CDR3 with reference TRBV30 and TRBJ2-7 gives the whole variable domain SQTIHQWPATLVQPVGSPLSLECTVEGTSNPNLYWYRQAAGRGLQLLFYSVGIGQISSEVPQNLSASRPQDRQFILSSKKLLLSDSGFYLCAWVGGTYEQYFGPGTRLTVT.

The V and J genes are TRBV4-2 and TRBJ2-5; 10 bases are shared with TRBD2. The germline V gene has CDR1 LGHNA and CDR2 YNFKEQ. This CDR3 is built from 16 residues. V lost 1 base and J lost 1; bases outside the gene matches: 3. The CDR3 bases are TGTGCCAGCAGCCAAGCGGTAGCGGGGGGCCAAGAGACCCAGTACTTC. It specifies CASSQAVAGGQETQYF.

V gene TRBV2 combines with J gene TRBJ2-7, with a weak D call TRBD2 (7 bases). Per germline, CDR1 SNHLY and CDR2 FYNNEI. The CDR3 is 15 residues long. V was trimmed by 0 bases and J by 3 bases, leaving 12 bases between them. DNA of the CDR3: TGTGCCAGCAGTGAAGCGGGGGCGGGAGACTACGAGCAGTACTTC. This translates into CASSEAGAGDYEQYF.

The gene calls are TRBV7-2 and TRBJ2-3, with D tentatively TRBD2 (6 bases). Between the trimmed V and J ends, which lost 1 base and 15 bases, there was a span of 23 bases. The germline V gene encodes CDR1 SGHTA and CDR2 FQGNSA. The CDR3 totals 15 residues. CDR3 DNA sequence: TGTGCCAGCAGCTTAGAAGGAAGAGGTACGGGACTGCAATATTTT. Protein product: CASSLEGRGTGLQYF. Full variable domain (rest looked up from reference TRBV7-2 and TRBJ2-3): GAGVSQSPSNKVTEKGKDVELRCDPISGHTALYWYRQSLGQGLEFLIYFQGNSAPDKSGLPSDRFSAERTGGSVSTLTIQRTQQEDSAVYLCASSLEGRGTGLQYFGPGTRLTVL.

J is TRBJ2-7 and V is TRBV15, with unresolved D. The V end lost 1 base, the J end lost 6 bases, and 13 bases lay between the germline ends. In germline, CDR1 is LNHNV, CDR2 YYDKDF (reference sequence). The CDR3 runs 14 residues. CDR3 nucleotides: TGTGCCACCAGCAGAGCTTTAGATCGGGCCGAGCAGTACTTC. Translated, it gives CATSRALDRAEQYF.

The rearrangement links TRBV30 to TRBJ2-7, with D perhaps TRBD1 (6 bases). The germline V gene encodes CDR1 GTSNPN and CDR2 SVGIG (reference sequence). The CDR3 runs to 13 residues. V was trimmed by 3 bases and J by 4 bases, leaving 13 bases between them. CDR3 sequence reads: CAWSRGGWYEQYF. In DNA, the CDR3 is TGTGCCTGGAGCAGGGGCGGATGGTACGAGCAGTACTTC.

V gene TRBV19 combines with J gene TRBJ2-3; the match to TRBD2 covers 9 bases. With V trimmed by 4 bases and J by 5 bases, 7 bases remained unmatched. The germline gives CDR1 LNHDA, CDR2 SQIVND (reference sequence). The CDR3 has 15 amino acids. The chain's CDR3 is CASSNSGGLGDTQYF. The DNA for the CDR3 is TGTGCCAGTAGTAATAGCGGGGGTTTAGGAGATACGCAGTATTTT.

The V and J genes are TRBV10-3 and TRBJ1-5; 7 nucleotides line up with TRBD1. J lost 7 bases, V lost 10 bases, and 7 bases had no gene match. Germline values: CDR1 ENHRY, CDR2 SYGVKD. CDR3 size: 12 residues. The CDR3 region is CATKDREQPQHF. The CDR3 DNA is TGTGCCACAAAAGACAGGGAACAGCCCCAGCATTTT.

V usage is TRBV2 and J usage is TRBJ1-1; the D is unclear. Germline CDR1 is SNHLY and CDR2 is FYNNEI. V gave up 6 bases and J gave up 8 bases, with 7 bases separating them. The length of the CDR3 is 10 residues. CDR3 region: CASRVKEAFF. The CDR3 DNA reads as TGTGCCAGCAGGGTAAAAGAAGCTTTCTTT. Supplemented by reference TRBV2 and TRBJ1-1, the full variable domain reads EPEVTQTPSHQVTQMGQEVILRCVPISNHLYFYWYRQILGQKVEFLVSFYNNEISEKSEIFDDQFSVERPDGSNFTLKIRSTKLEDSAMYFCASRVKEAFFGQGTRLTVV.

J is TRBJ2-2 and V is TRBV25-1; D is perhaps TRBD2 (5 bases). Trimming shortened V by 5 bases and J by 6 bases, and 13 bases separated the two germline ends. The CDR3 loop spans 14 amino acids. The germline V gene has CDR1 MGHDK and CDR2 SYGVNS. This CDR3 is CASSTAVKSGELFF. The CDR3, as DNA: TGTGCCAGCAGTACAGCGGTAAAATCCGGGGAGCTGTTTTTT.

This clone was recorded once. The gene calls are TRBV7-2 and TRBJ1-6; possibly TRBD1 for D (5 bases). The V gene lost 6 bases and the J gene lost 9 bases, with 15 bases spanning the gap. Germline V gene lookup returns CDR1 SGHTA and CDR2 FQGNSA. The CDR3 covers 14 residues. CDR3 region: CASSPIPGISPLHF. The CDR3, as DNA: TGTGCCAGCAGTCCCATTCCAGGGATTTCACCCCTCCACTTT.

This rearrangement joins TRBV4-1 to TRBJ2-6, with D maybe TRBD1 (6 bases). Trimming stripped 3 bases from V and 2 bases from J, with 8 bases between. This CDR3 contains 15 residues. CDR1 and CDR2 from the germline V gene are MGHRA and YSYEKL. CDR3 loop: CASSQAGAGANVLTF. CDR3 bases: TGCGCCAGCAGCCAGGCAGGGGCTGGGGCCAACGTCCTGACTTTC.